A selection of T cell receptor beta chains follows, all from one sample in a study of blood T cell repertoires in COVID-19. Sequencing was performed with immunoSEQ multiplex PCR; in TCRdb, only in-frame clones are kept and a portion is missing. The data hold about 110,000 clones, with about 80% observed a single time. Sample: peripheral blood. The origin of the receptors is a woman older than 75 with acute or convalescent COVID-19. The CDR3 runs from the conserved cysteine through the conserved F or W. Each record gives: J gene, CDR3 length, clone size, V gene, D gene, CDR3 protein, CDR3 DNA. A D gene is named only where the DNA matches it firmly. Expanded clones are given a class, and other clones once, few, many or no size at all.

j_gene: TRBJ1-6; len: 13; abundance: few; v_gene: TRBV3-1/TRBV3-2; d_gene: -; CDR3aa: CASRWAGDSPLHF; CDR3nt: TGTGCCAGCAGGTGGGCAGGGGATTCACCCCTCCACTTT
j_gene: TRBJ1-6; len: 17; abundance: once; v_gene: TRBV2; d_gene: TRBD1; CDR3aa: CASSERTGGYSDSPLHF; CDR3nt: TGTGCCAGCAGTGAACGAACAGGGGGCTATAGTGATTCACCCCTCCACTTT
j_gene: TRBJ2-7; len: 15; abundance: few; v_gene: TRBV5-4; d_gene: -; CDR3aa: CASSQVDSTTYEQYF; CDR3nt: TGTGCCAGCAGCCAGGTCGACAGTACGACCTACGAGCAGTACTTC
j_gene: TRBJ1-5; len: 16; abundance: few; v_gene: TRBV4-1; d_gene: -; CDR3aa: CASSQVGDPINQPQHF; CDR3nt: TGCGCCAGCAGCCAAGTAGGAGACCCGATCAATCAGCCCCAGCATTTT
j_gene: TRBJ2-7; len: 15; abundance: -; v_gene: TRBV7-9; d_gene: -; CDR3aa: CASSSYGQGGSEQYF; CDR3nt: TGTGCCAGCAGCTCTTACGGACAGGGAGGGAGCGAGCAGTACTTC
j_gene: TRBJ2-2; len: 16; abundance: -; v_gene: TRBV2; d_gene: TRBD1; CDR3aa: CASSEGGTGNTGELFF; CDR3nt: TGTGCCAGCAGTGAAGGGGGGACAGGTAACACCGGGGAGCTGTTTTTT
j_gene: TRBJ2-5; len: 15; abundance: -; v_gene: TRBV28; d_gene: TRBD2; CDR3aa: CASCLTSGRLETQYF; CDR3nt: TGTGCCAGCTGCCTGACTAGCGGGAGGTTGGAGACCCAGTACTTC
j_gene: TRBJ1-6; len: 14; abundance: many; v_gene: TRBV28; d_gene: TRBD1; CDR3aa: CASSSTGGLSPLHF; CDR3nt: TGTGCCAGCAGTTCAACAGGGGGCCTATCACCCCTCCACTTT
j_gene: TRBJ2-1; len: 15; abundance: -; v_gene: TRBV15; d_gene: TRBD2; CDR3aa: CATSRSGTSGIKQFF; CDR3nt: TGTGCCACCAGCAGGTCCGGGACTAGCGGAATAAAGCAGTTCTTC
j_gene: TRBJ1-2; len: 14; abundance: -; v_gene: TRBV6-6; d_gene: -; CDR3aa: CASSPREEVGGYTF; CDR3nt: TGTGCCAGCAGTCCCCGAGAGGAGGTGGGGGGCTACACCTTC
j_gene: TRBJ2-1; len: 16; abundance: -; v_gene: TRBV6-5; d_gene: TRBD1; CDR3aa: CASSYGGTGWWNEQFF; CDR3nt: TGTGCCAGCAGTTACGGGGGGACAGGGTGGTGGAATGAGCAGTTCTTC